The 29 T cell receptor beta chains below all came from one sample that was sequenced in a study of cytomegalovirus exposure and HLA in healthy donors. Amplification used 60 Vbeta primers and 13 Jbeta primers. TCRdb keeps only in-frame clones here, not all; method: immunoSEQ multiplex PCR. This repertoire shows 150,000 to 200,000 clones, under 80% found once; its top ten account for about 2.5%. The specimen was PBMCs. The receptors were sampled from a human donor in good health.

This clone was detected once. CDR3 sequence (DNA): TGTGCCTGGAGTGTCGGACTAGCGGAGAGGGACGAGCAGTTCTTC. Translation: CAWSVGLAERDEQFF. The chain employs TRBV30 and TRBJ2-1; 10 positions match TRBD2. Looked up from germline, CDR1 is GTSNPN and CDR2 is SVGIG (reference sequence). Germline trimming cut 0 bases from V and 10 bases from J; bases unmatched to any gene: 9. This CDR3 is 15 amino acids long.

The chain combines TRBV12-5 with TRBJ1-1; no clear D gene. V lost 8 bases to trimming and J lost 1 base, with 11 bases between them. From germline, CDR1 is LGHNT and CDR2 FRNRAP. The CDR3 consists of 13 residues. CDR3 in DNA: TGTGCTAGTTCTGTGAGGTCGAACACTGAAGCTTTCTTT. It is translated as CASSVRSNTEAFF.

The rearrangement links TRBV14 to TRBJ2-1; the match to TRBD2 covers 8 bases. Per the germline V gene, CDR1 is SGHDN and CDR2 is FVKESK. The CDR3 has 14 residues. Trimming took 9 bases from V and 12 from J; bases not matched to a gene: 16. CDR3 in amino acids: CASGRGGDYKGQFF. CDR3 sequence (DNA): TGTGCCAGTGGCCGGGGGGGTGACTACAAGGGGCAGTTCTTC.

This clone was counted once. This sequence joins TRBV6-4 and TRBJ1-6, with a weak D call TRBD1 (5 bases). V lost 3 bases and J 7 bases, leaving 13 bases between the germline ends. The CDR3 totals 15 residues. From germline, CDR1 is MRHNA and CDR2 SNTAGT. CDR3 DNA: TGTGCCAGCAGTGATTCTCAGGGTGGCAATTCACCCCTCCACTTT. This gives the protein CASSDSQGGNSPLHF.

The chain carries TRBV9 and TRBJ2-3; unclear D gene. This CDR3 spans 12 amino acids. From germline, CDR1 is SGDLS and CDR2 YYNGEE. With 7 bases removed from V and 8 bases from J, the gap between germline ends came to 14 bases. The chain's CDR3 is CASSSHAGTQYF. In DNA form, the CDR3 reads TGTGCCAGCTCCTCTCACGCAGGTACGCAGTATTTT.

Only a few counts were recorded for this clone. The chain couples TRBV4-1 to TRBJ2-3, with a possible D match to TRBD2 (5 bases). The CDR3 extends over 16 amino acids. V gave up 6 bases and J gave up 5 bases, with 21 bases separating them. CDR1 and CDR2 from the germline V gene are MGHRA and YSYEKL. The CDR3 DNA sequence: TGCGCCAGCAGGCCGTCTGGGCGATCGGGAAAAGATACGCAGTATTTT. It specifies CASRPSGRSGKDTQYF.

This clone came up once. The chain uses TRBV15 and TRBJ2-7, with TRBD1 as a possible D gene (5 bases). Germline lookup yields CDR1 LNHNV and CDR2 YYDKDF (reference sequence). The CDR3 is made up of 13 amino acids. V was clipped by 4 bases and J by 5 bases, with 12 bases between them. The CDR3 sequence is CATSKWGTHEQYF. The CDR3 nucleotides are TGTGCCACCAGCAAGTGGGGCACCCACGAGCAGTACTTC.

This sequence joins TRBV6-1 and TRBJ1-2, with 9 bases fitting TRBD1. The CDR3 sequence is 16 residues long. V shed 4 bases and J 4 bases; nucleotides not matched to a gene: 10. Germline V gives CDR1 MNHNS, CDR2 SASEGT. CDR3 residues: CASSANLQGASYGYTF. The CDR3 nucleotides are TGTGCCAGCAGTGCCAATTTACAGGGGGCAAGCTATGGCTACACCTTC.

The chain combines TRBV11-2 with TRBJ1-2; 9 bases agree with TRBD1. The CDR3 totals 13 residues. V was pared by 4 bases and J by 6 bases, with 3 bases of the junction left unmatched. Per germline, CDR1 SGHAT and CDR2 FQNNGV. CDR3 nucleotides: TGTGCCAGCAGCTCCCGGACAGGGGATGGCTACACCTTC. Its translation is CASSSRTGDGYTF.

This chain uses TRBV5-4 with TRBJ1-2; 9 nucleotides line up with TRBD1. CDR3 size: 14 residues. Losses at the gene ends were 0 bases for V and 6 bases for J; bases not matched to a gene: 3. CDR1 is SGHNT and CDR2 is YYREEE in the germline V gene (reference sequence). Here the CDR3 DNA reads TGTGCCAGCAGCTTGGGACAGGGGGGAAATGGCTACACCTTC. Translated: CASSLGQGGNGYTF. The full variable domain, in which reference TRBV5-4 and TRBJ1-2 provide the parts outside the CDR3, is ETGVTQSPTHLIKTRGQQVTLRCSSQSGHNTVSWYQQALGQGPQFIFQYYREEENGRGNFPPRFSGLQFPNYSSELNVNALELDDSALYLCASSLGQGGNGYTFGSGTRLTVV.

The chain is built from TRBV19 and TRBJ2-2; 15 bases line up with TRBD2. Per the germline V gene, CDR1 is LNHDA and CDR2 is SQIVND (reference sequence). CDR3 length: 18 amino acids. V lost 5 bases to trimming and J lost 3 bases; unmatched junction nucleotides: 7. The chain's CDR3 is CASSLGTSGGPHTGELFF. The CDR3 DNA sequence: TGTGCCAGTAGTCTCGGGACTAGCGGGGGGCCACACACCGGGGAGCTGTTTTTT.

This chain uses TRBV29-1 with TRBJ1-1, with TRBD1 matching over 8 bases. J was trimmed by 8 bases and V by 6 bases; bases with no gene match: 2. From germline, CDR1 is SQVTM and CDR2 ANQGSEA. The length of the CDR3 is 10 residues. This chain's CDR3 is CSVRTGEAFF. In nucleotides, the CDR3 is TGCAGCGTGCGGACAGGGGAAGCTTTCTTT.

There are a few counts of this clone. V gene TRBV7-9 combines with J gene TRBJ1-2, with D perhaps TRBD1 (6 bases). Trimming left V 5 bases short and J 5 bases short, with 12 bases between. Germline CDR1 SEHNR, CDR2 FQNEAQ (reference sequence). The CDR3 totals 13 residues. CDR3 in DNA: TGTGCCAGCAGCCCCCCGACAGGTTATGGCTACACCTTC. The encoded protein is CASSPPTGYGYTF.

The gene calls are TRBV12-5 and TRBJ1-1; TRBD1 aligns across 7 bases. CDR3 size: 14 residues. Germline V lookup: CDR1 LGHNT, CDR2 FRNRAP. Trimming at V came to 0 bases and at J to 8 bases, leaving 6 bases not matched to a gene. This chain's CDR3 is CASGLVQGSPEAFF. CDR3 coding DNA: TGTGCTAGTGGTTTGGTACAGGGGTCCCCCGAAGCTTTCTTT.

This chain links TRBV6-4 with TRBJ1-1, with D possibly matching TRBD1 (5 bases). The CDR3 consists of 13 residues. The germline CDR1 and CDR2 sequences are MRHNA and SNTAGT. The V and J ends lost 3 bases and 4 bases respectively, with 9 bases between them. CDR3 protein: CASSEGVGTEAFF. The CDR3 DNA reads TGTGCCAGCAGTGAAGGGGTAGGCACTGAAGCTTTCTTT.

The chain employs TRBV5-6 and TRBJ2-1; a possible D gene is TRBD2 (7 bases). Per the germline V gene, CDR1 is SGHDT and CDR2 is YYEEEE. V was cut by 5 bases and J by 8 bases, with 26 bases left in between. The CDR3 length is 17 residues. The CDR3 nucleotides are TGTGCCAGCAGGGTCCAAGGTGGGGGGGGCGAAGAGGATGAGCAGTTCTTC. This sequence encodes CASRVQGGGGEEDEQFF.

This clone was seen more than once but under ten times. This sample also contains other DNA sequences that code for the same CDR3. The chain is built from TRBV7-9 and TRBJ2-7, with D possibly TRBD1 on 6 matching bases. Germline V gene lookup returns CDR1 SEHNR and CDR2 FQNEAQ (reference sequence). V was cut by 1 base and J by 3 bases, with 7 bases left in between. This CDR3 contains 13 residues. The CDR3 protein is CASSLGTVYEQYF. Here the CDR3 DNA reads TGTGCCAGCAGCTTAGGGACAGTCTACGAGCAGTACTTC.

The chain couples TRBV6-4 to TRBJ1-1; 8 bases are a match to TRBD1. The germline CDR1 and CDR2 sequences are MRHNA and SNTAGT. The trim removed 5 bases at V and 5 bases at J, leaving 10 bases unmatched. The CDR3 length is 15 residues. CDR3 in DNA: TGTGCCAGCAGTCCACACGAAAACAGGGGGACTGAAGCTTTCTTT. Translated: CASSPHENRGTEAFF.

The V gene is TRBV4-1, the J gene TRBJ1-2; perhaps TRBD1 as D (6 bases). The germline V gene has CDR1 MGHRA and CDR2 YSYEKL. This CDR3 region has 14 residues. The V end lost 4 bases, the J end lost 10 bases, and 19 bases lay between the germline ends. The CDR3 DNA sequence: TGCGCCAGCAGCCTCGTCCGGACAGATGGAGTCTACACCTTC. Protein: CASSLVRTDGVYTF.

The chain has TRBV10-3 and TRBJ2-2; maybe TRBD1 (5 bases). Trimming removed 0 bases from V and 3 bases from J, with 8 bases in between. CDR3 length: 15 amino acids. Germline V gene lookup returns CDR1 ENHRY and CDR2 SYGVKD. CDR3 region: CAISESQGYTGELFF. The CDR3 DNA reads TGTGCCATCAGTGAGTCTCAGGGCTACACCGGGGAGCTGTTTTTT.

This clone was counted a single time. The chain uses TRBV19 and TRBJ2-2, with a tentative D call TRBD2 (6 bases). Germline V gives CDR1 LNHDA, CDR2 SQIVND (reference sequence). V shed 1 base and J shed 3 bases, with 15 bases lying between them. The CDR3 consists of 17 residues. The CDR3 nucleotides are TGTGCCAGTAGTATAGGGTTAGGGCGGGACTACACCGGGGAGCTGTTTTTT. This sequence encodes CASSIGLGRDYTGELFF.

The chain has TRBV19 and TRBJ1-1; no definite D call. The CDR3 loop spans 15 amino acids. Germline V lookup: CDR1 LNHDA, CDR2 SQIVND (reference sequence). The V gene lost 4 bases and the J gene lost 3 bases, with 15 bases spanning the gap. CDR3 residues: CASSTGGRGYTEAFF. CDR3 DNA: TGTGCCAGTAGTACCGGCGGGCGAGGATACACTGAAGCTTTCTTT.

This clone turned up a few times. This chain links TRBV9 with TRBJ1-2; D remains unclear. V shed 0 bases and J shed 7 bases, with 10 bases lying between them. Germline CDR1 reads SGDLS; CDR2 reads YYNGEE. The CDR3 runs 13 residues. The CDR3 DNA reads TGTGCCAGCAGCGTAGGGGTGAGGAGTGGCTACACCTTC. Residues: CASSVGVRSGYTF.

This chain uses TRBV5-4 with TRBJ1-6, with 12 bases matching TRBD1. Unmatched junction bases numbered 3, after V lost 4 bases and J lost 7 bases. The CDR3 is 15 residues long. CDR1 is SGHNT and CDR2 is YYREEE in the germline V gene (reference sequence). The CDR3 nucleotides read TGTGCCAGCAGCCTGGGACAGGGGGCGAATTCACCCCTCCACTTT. Translating gives CASSLGQGANSPLHF.

The genes are TRBV5-4 and TRBJ1-6; D unclear. CDR1 is SGHNT, CDR2 YYREEE, per germline (reference sequence). The V end was cut by 4 bases, the J end by 8 bases, with 16 bases between. The CDR3 is 15 amino acids. CDR3 amino acids: CASSPEGRRDSPLHF. DNA of the CDR3: TGTGCCAGCAGCCCGGAAGGGCGGAGGGATTCACCCCTCCACTTT.

J is TRBJ2-7 and V is TRBV19; TRBD1 is a possible D gene (5 bases). CDR1 LNHDA and CDR2 SQIVND come from the germline V gene (reference sequence). The CDR3 runs 14 residues. Trimming stripped 5 bases from V and 2 bases from J, with 13 bases between. The chain's CDR3 is CASSPAGFTYEQYF. The CDR3 coding sequence is TGTGCCAGTAGTCCAGCAGGGTTTACCTACGAGCAGTACTTC.

This clone appeared a single time. The CDR3 DNA follows: TGTGCCAGCAGTGCCTCCCCACGGGGTACTGAAGCTTTCTTT. Amino acid sequence: CASSASPRGTEAFF. The rearrangement joins TRBV28 to TRBJ1-1; D call uncertain. V dropped 5 bases and J dropped 5 bases, with 15 bases sitting between them. Germline V CDR1 and CDR2: MDHEN, SYDVKM. The CDR3 totals 14 residues.

The gene calls are TRBV6-5 and TRBJ1-2, with 9 nucleotides matching TRBD1. CDR1 is MNHEY, CDR2 SVGAGI, per germline. This CDR3 is 13 amino acids long. V was clipped by 6 bases and J by 6 bases; unmatched bases: 5. In nucleotides, the CDR3 is TGTGCCAGCAGAGCCGGGACAGGGAATGGCTACACCTTC. Encoded protein: CASRAGTGNGYTF.

The rearrangement joins TRBV7-2 to TRBJ2-1; 8 bases are a match to TRBD2. This CDR3 contains 16 residues. Germline V gives CDR1 SGHTA, CDR2 FQGNSA. Trimming cost V 3 bases and J 4 bases; bases outside gene matches: 8. This chain's CDR3 is CASSFGGGTVYNEQFF. CDR3 nucleotide sequence: TGTGCCAGCAGCTTCGGGGGGGGGACGGTTTACAATGAGCAGTTCTTC.